Each of the 17 T cell receptor beta chains below was sequenced from the same sample in a study of shared clonotypes between healthy human individuals. Only CD45RO-negative cells positively selected for CCR7 counted as naive CD8 cells, so terminally differentiated effector memory CD45RA+ cells were excluded. The protocol was immunoSEQ multiplex PCR, while the TCRdb copy is restricted to in-frame clones and leaves out a portion. The sample includes about 2 million clones, roughly 95% of them seen just once. Sequenced sample: naive CD8+ T cells sorted from blood. The receptors were sampled from a man between 18 and 35 years old in good health.

This clone was recorded once. This chain uses TRBV4-3 with TRBJ2-3, with 10 bases fitting TRBD2. The V segment lost 3 bases and the J segment 2 bases; nucleotides outside the gene matches: 8. The CDR3 sequence is 17 residues long. Germline V gene sequence: CDR1 LGHNA, CDR2 YSLEER. In nucleotides, the CDR3 is TGCGCCAGCAGCCATAGACTAGCGGGCCTTTACACAGATACGCAGTATTTT. Its protein product is CASSHRLAGLYTDTQYF.

The rearrangement links TRBV15 to TRBJ1-6, with a possible D match to TRBD1 (5 bases). Germline assignment: CDR1 LNHNV and CDR2 YYDKDF (reference sequence). The CDR3 extends over 15 amino acids. The ends were cut back, 3 bases at V and 8 bases at J, with 14 bases in the middle. The CDR3 DNA sequence: TGTGCCACCAGCAGCGACCGGGGCGGGTATTCACCCCTCCACTTT. It is translated as CATSSDRGGYSPLHF.

The CDR3 coding sequence is TGTGCCACCGCCCTGACAGGGAGCTCCTACGAGCAGTACTTC. This encodes CATALTGSSYEQYF. The chain couples TRBV2 to TRBJ2-7, with 7 positions matching TRBD1. The CDR3 has 14 amino acids. CDR1 is SNHLY and CDR2 is FYNNEI in the germline V gene. Trimming cost V 10 bases and J 0 bases; bases outside gene matches: 9.

The J gene is TRBJ1-2, the V gene TRBV7-9; 9 nucleotides line up with TRBD1. The CDR3 totals 13 residues. V dropped 5 bases and J dropped 9; count of bases not matched to a gene: 7. From germline, CDR1 is SEHNR and CDR2 FQNEAQ (reference sequence). CDR3 region: CASSLGTGLSYTF. The CDR3 DNA reads TGTGCCAGCAGCCTCGGGACAGGGCTGAGCTACACCTTC.

The chain employs TRBV5-1 and TRBJ2-3, with a possible D match to TRBD2 (6 bases). The CDR3 loop spans 15 amino acids. The V end was cut by 0 bases, the J end by 6 bases, with 14 bases between. Germline CDR1 SGHRS, CDR2 YFSETQ. The CDR3 region has the DNA TGCGCCAGCAGCTTGGGGGACGGAGGGTTGGATACGCAGTATTTT. Its protein is CASSLGDGGLDTQYF. The full variable domain, completed using reference TRBV5-1 and TRBJ2-3, is KAGVTQTPRYLIKTRGQQVTLSCSPISGHRSVSWYQQTPGQGLQFLFEYFSETQRNKGNFPGRFSGRQFSNSRSEMNVSTLELGDSALYLCASSLGDGGLDTQYFGPGTRLTVL.

This rearrangement joins TRBV4-1 to TRBJ2-7; D is unresolved. The V end lost 6 bases, the J end lost 6 bases, and 15 bases lay between the germline ends. The germline gives CDR1 MGHRA, CDR2 YSYEKL. This CDR3 has 13 amino acids. The CDR3 reads CASRFPIGREQYF. The CDR3 DNA follows: TGCGCCAGCAGGTTCCCCATCGGCCGCGAGCAGTACTTC.

Of note for this clone: Distinct nucleotide sequences in the sample also encode this CDR3. The chain combines TRBV5-6 with TRBJ2-1, with a tentative D call TRBD2 (6 bases). Germline CDR1 and CDR2: SGHDT and YYEEEE. V was trimmed by 3 bases and J by 3 bases, leaving 7 bases between them. This CDR3 is built from 13 residues. The DNA for the CDR3 is TGTGCCAGCAGCTCGGGGGACTACAATGAGCAGTTCTTC. It yields the protein CASSSGDYNEQFF.

The chain links TRBV7-9 to TRBJ2-1; D possibly matches TRBD1 or TRBD2 (6 bases each). The length of the CDR3 is 17 residues. Trimming shortened V by 1 base and J by 2 bases, and 15 bases separated the two germline ends. In germline, CDR1 is SEHNR, CDR2 FQNEAQ (reference sequence). The CDR3 DNA reads as TGTGCCAGCAGCTTAGTCGGGGGCAGGCGCCCCTACAATGAGCAGTTCTTC. Translation gives CASSLVGGRRPYNEQFF.

This clone turned up a few times. The rearrangement links TRBV27 to TRBJ1-6; 10 nucleotides match TRBD1. CDR1 and CDR2 from the germline V gene are MNHEY and SMNVEV (reference sequence). The V gene end was trimmed by 7 bases and the J gene end by 10 bases; junction bases not matched to a gene: 7. The CDR3 has 14 residues. Written as DNA, the CDR3 is TGTGCCAGCACCGTGACAGGGGGCTTATCACCCCTCCACTTT. Its translation: CASTVTGGLSPLHF.

Of note for this clone: The sample has other DNA sequences that encode this CDR3 too. The V gene is TRBV7-9, the J gene TRBJ2-7; 7 bases match TRBD1. After removal of 3 bases from V and 0 bases from J, the junction contained 2 bases not matched to a gene. Per germline, CDR1 SEHNR and CDR2 FQNEAQ (reference sequence). CDR3 size: 14 residues. The CDR3 DNA reads TGTGCCAGCAGCTTGACAGGGAGCTCCTACGAGCAGTACTTC. Translated, it gives CASSLTGSSYEQYF.

The gene calls are TRBV30 and TRBJ2-3, with D maybe TRBD2 (6 bases). This CDR3 is 14 amino acids long. Germline lookup yields CDR1 GTSNPN and CDR2 SVGIG (reference sequence). V was cut by 0 bases and J by 4 bases, with 11 bases left in between. This chain's CDR3 is CAWSVASAADTQYF. CDR3 nucleotides: TGTGCCTGGAGTGTAGCTAGCGCGGCAGATACGCAGTATTTT.

J is TRBJ2-7 and V is TRBV7-8; D is possibly TRBD1 (6 bases). Between the trimmed V and J ends, which lost 5 bases and 2 bases, there was a span of 10 bases. The CDR3 is 13 residues long. CDR1 is SGHVS and CDR2 is FQNEAQ in the germline V gene. The CDR3 is CASSHRVTYEQYF. The CDR3 bases are TGTGCCAGCAGCCACAGGGTTACCTACGAGCAGTACTTC.

V and J are TRBV5-4 and TRBJ2-1; D unclear. The CDR3 consists of 13 residues. Trimming cost V 3 bases and J 4 bases, with 8 bases left between them. Germline values: CDR1 SGHNT, CDR2 YYREEE (reference sequence). The CDR3 nucleotides are TGTGCCAGCAGCTCTAGAAATTACAATGAGCAGTTCTTC. Protein: CASSSRNYNEQFF.

The chain joins TRBV6-5 to TRBJ2-7, with TRBD2 identical over 7 bases. The CDR3 runs to 13 residues. V shed 5 bases, J shed 4 bases, and the junction held 5 bases outside the gene matches. Germline CDR1 and CDR2: MNHEY and SVGAGI. For the CDR3, the DNA is TGTGCCAGCAGTCCCCTGGGAGGGTACGAGCAGTACTTC. It yields the protein CASSPLGGYEQYF.

This clone was detected a few times. The chain recombines TRBV2 with TRBJ1-2; the D is unclear. Trimming cost V 7 bases and J 4 bases, with 19 bases left between them. The CDR3 is 15 amino acids. Germline loops: CDR1 SNHLY, CDR2 FYNNEI. Here the CDR3 reads CASTQFSLNLYGYTF. The CDR3 DNA is TGTGCCAGCACTCAATTTAGCCTGAACCTCTATGGCTACACCTTC.

This clone was counted a single time. Distinct nucleotide sequences in the sample also encode this CDR3. The chain uses TRBV5-1 and TRBJ2-7, with TRBD1 matching 11 bases. Unmatched junction bases numbered 3, after V lost 3 bases and J lost 4 bases. There are 14 residues in the CDR3. Germline V lookup: CDR1 SGHRS, CDR2 YFSETQ. CDR3 bases: TGCGCCAGCAGCTATGGGACAGGGGGATACGAGCAGTACTTC. Its protein is CASSYGTGGYEQYF.

Concerning this clone itself: Different DNA sequences within this sample yield the same CDR3. The chain couples TRBV5-6 to TRBJ2-7; D ambiguous. The germline V and J ends were trimmed by 2 bases and 4 bases, with 10 bases remaining between them. Germline values: CDR1 SGHDT, CDR2 YYEEEE. The CDR3 covers 13 residues. The CDR3 region has the DNA TGTGCCAGCAGCTTTTTGGAAGGGTACGAGCAGTACTTC. Amino acids: CASSFLEGYEQYF.